A selection of T cell receptor beta chains follows, all from one sample in a study of blood T cell repertoires in COVID-19. The repertoire was sequenced with immunoSEQ multiplex PCR; TCRdb's copy has only in-frame clones and lacks some. The sample yields around 380,000 clones, over 75% seen once. Sequencing input: PBMCs or T cells enriched from blood (not recorded which). These receptors all stem from a man under 40 who had recovered from COVID-19. The CDR3 runs from the conserved cysteine through the conserved F or W. D genes are given only for firm matches. Some rows mark clone size as missing; the rest say once, few, many or name a class of expanded clone.

d_call	v_call	j_call	clone_size	cdr3_aa	cdr3_nt
TRBD1	TRBV9	TRBJ1-2	-	CASSATGNYGYTF	TGTGCCAGCAGCGCGACAGGGAACTATGGCTACACCTTC
TRBD1	TRBV5-1	TRBJ1-2	-	CASSLETGQGPLYGYTF	TGCGCCAGCAGCTTGGAAACAGGACAGGGCCCTCTCTATGGCTACACCTTC
-	TRBV11-2	TRBJ2-7	-	CASSLSQTYEQYF	TGTGCCAGCAGCTTATCCCAAACCTACGAGCAGTACTTC
TRBD2	TRBV5-1	TRBJ2-1	-	CASSLSSGGNEQFF	TGCGCCAGCAGCTTGAGCAGCGGGGGTAATGAGCAGTTCTTC
TRBD2	TRBV29-1	TRBJ2-2	few	CSVASGGDTGELFF	TGCAGCGTTGCTAGCGGGGGGGACACCGGGGAGCTGTTTTTT
-	TRBV7-2	TRBJ2-1	once	CASSLEFLAYNEQFF	TGTGCCAGCAGCTTAGAGTTCCTAGCTTACAATGAGCAGTTCTTC
-	TRBV6-5	TRBJ2-7	-	CASSYSGRVHEQYF	TGTGCCAGCAGTTACTCCGGCAGGGTCCACGAGCAGTACTTC
TRBD1	TRBV6-5	TRBJ1-1	-	CASSYRTGSNTEAFF	TGTGCCAGCAGTTACCGGACAGGGTCGAACACTGAAGCTTTCTTT
TRBD2	TRBV6-1	TRBJ2-3	-	CASSDTRLAGGPRDTQYF	TGTGCCAGCAGTGATACGCGCCTAGCGGGGGGGCCACGGGATACGCAGTATTTT
-	TRBV10-1	TRBJ1-2	-	CASSETGFYGYTF	TGCGCCAGCAGTGAGACGGGATTCTATGGCTACACCTTC
TRBD2	TRBV27	TRBJ2-1	-	CASSLTGGNYNEQFF	TGTGCCAGCAGTTTGACGGGGGGGAACTACAATGAGCAGTTCTTC
-	TRBV25-1	TRBJ1-6	-	CASVAAGPTSPLHF	TGTGCCAGCGTCGCCGCGGGGCCGACATCACCCCTCCACTTT
TRBD2	TRBV7-3	TRBJ2-1	-	CASSRTGGNNEQFF	TGTGCCAGCAGTAGAACGGGGGGTAACAATGAGCAGTTCTTC
-	TRBV7-6	TRBJ2-1	-	CASSSLLDEQFF	TGTGCCAGCAGCTCCCTATTGGATGAGCAGTTCTTC
TRBD1	TRBV19	TRBJ1-4	-	CASSIVRQQGLNEKLFF	TGTGCCAGTAGTATAGTCCGCCAACAGGGGCTTAATGAAAAACTGTTTTTT
TRBD1	TRBV5-1	TRBJ1-4	few	CASSLAGGEEKLFF	TGCGCCAGCAGCTTGGCAGGGGGAGAGGAAAAACTGTTTTTT
-	TRBV30	TRBJ1-3	-	CAWSPTGGPTNTIYF	TGTGCCTGGAGTCCCACCGGAGGGCCAACAAACACCATATATTTT
TRBD2	TRBV9	TRBJ2-7	once	CASGLAGEQYF	TGTGCCAGCGGACTAGCGGGCGAGCAGTACTTC
TRBD1	TRBV11-3	TRBJ2-2	few	CASSSNRGGTGELFF	TGTGCCAGCAGCTCGAACAGGGGCGGCACCGGGGAGCTGTTTTTT
TRBD1	TRBV2	TRBJ1-4	-	CASTITGGTNEKLFF	TGTGCCAGCACCATTACAGGGGGAACTAATGAAAAACTGTTTTTT
-	TRBV4-2	TRBJ1-4	-	CASSQGSGASEKLFF	TGTGCCAGCAGCCAAGGCTCAGGGGCTAGTGAAAAACTGTTTTTT
-	TRBV18	TRBJ2-3	-	CASSPGLTGSGDTQYF	TGTGCCAGCTCACCAGGACTAACAGGTAGTGGAGATACGCAGTATTTT
-	TRBV5-1	TRBJ1-2	-	CASSLGRNYGYTF	TGCGCCAGCAGCTTGGGCAGAAACTATGGCTACACCTTC
-	TRBV10-3	TRBJ1-2	-	CAISSRAPYGYTF	TGTGCCATCAGTTCCAGGGCGCCCTATGGCTACACCTTC
-	TRBV19	TRBJ1-6	-	CASKNAGNSPLHF	TGTGCCAGTAAGAATGCGGGTAATTCACCCCTCCACTTT
TRBD1	TRBV18	TRBJ2-2	-	CASSPRTGDTGELFF	TGTGCCAGCTCACCAAGGACAGGGGATACCGGGGAGCTGTTTTTT
-	TRBV3-1/TRBV3-2	TRBJ2-7	-	CASSAYGSGNAYEQYF	TGTGCCAGCAGCGCCTACGGTAGCGGTAACGCCTACGAGCAGTACTTC
TRBD2	TRBV9	TRBJ2-1	-	CASSAGGLAHEQFF	TGTGCCAGCAGCGCAGGGGGACTAGCGCATGAGCAGTTCTTC
-	TRBV6-6	TRBJ1-5	-	CASSYSDRPQHF	TGTGCCAGCAGTTACTCTGACAGACCCCAGCATTTT
-	TRBV6-5	TRBJ1-6	-	CASTDDRRQSPLHF	TGTGCCAGCACCGACGACAGAAGACAATCACCCCTCCACTTT
-	TRBV6-5	TRBJ1-1	-	CASFGQGNTEAFF	TGTGCCAGCTTTGGGCAGGGCAACACTGAAGCTTTCTTT
-	TRBV18	TRBJ1-4	-	CASSPRGFGGLFF	TGTGCCAGCTCACCAAGGGGTTTCGGGGGTCTGTTTTTT
-	TRBV19	TRBJ1-5	-	CASTWTLYSNQPQHF	TGTGCCAGTACTTGGACTCTATATAGCAATCAGCCCCAGCATTTT
TRBD1	TRBV6-5	TRBJ1-1	-	CASSHTGGVGTEAFF	TGTGCCAGCAGTCATACAGGGGGCGTGGGAACTGAAGCTTTCTTT
TRBD1	TRBV5-4	TRBJ2-2	-	CASTLGTGNTGELFF	TGTGCCAGCACCTTGGGGACAGGGAACACCGGGGAGCTGTTTTTT
-	TRBV11-2	TRBJ2-7	-	CASSFSLYEQYF	TGTGCCAGCAGCTTTTCCCTCTACGAGCAGTACTTC
TRBD1	TRBV2	TRBJ1-5	-	CASSGPGQVNQPQHF	TGTGCCAGCAGTGGGCCGGGACAGGTCAATCAGCCCCAGCATTTT
-	TRBV5-1	TRBJ1-5	-	CASSLELNQPQHF	TGCGCCAGCAGCTTGGAACTAAATCAGCCCCAGCATTTT
TRBD1	TRBV5-1	TRBJ1-1	-	CASGTGYEGEAFF	TGCGCCAGCGGGACAGGATACGAAGGTGAAGCTTTCTTT
-	TRBV9	TRBJ2-3	-	CASSRDTSTDTQYF	TGTGCCAGCAGCCGGGACACCAGCACAGATACGCAGTATTTT
-	TRBV7-9	TRBJ1-3	-	CASSKTGLSGNTIYF	TGTGCCAGCAGCAAGACAGGCCTTTCTGGAAACACCATATATTTT